The 19 T cell receptor beta chains listed next were all sequenced from one sample in a study of CD8 T cells in Susac syndrome (dated 2019 in TCRdb). The method was the immunoSEQ multiplex PCR assay. RNA was extracted with the RNeasy kit and roughly 0.45 to 1 ug was reverse transcribed using random hexamers. Through fastp at Q25 and MiXCR, TCRdb rebuilt clones from the public reads, retaining in-frame beta chains. Under each unique CDR3 protein, matching rows form one entry showing the most common genes and DNA. This sample gives roughly 400,000 distinct CDR3 sequences in total; approximately 85% of them show up just once. Around 0.12% of the sample is in the top ten clones. Sequenced sample: CD8+ T cells from PBMCs. Receptors originate from a human donor with multiple sclerosis.

This clonotype turned up a few times. The rearrangement uses TRBV4-2 and TRBJ1-1, with TRBD1 matching 12 bases. The CDR3 length is 16 residues. Trimming at V came to 6 bases and at J to 4 bases, leaving 9 bases not matched to a gene. Germline V gives CDR1 LGHNA, CDR2 YNFKEQ. CDR3 nucleotide sequence: TGTGCCAGCAGGCTAGGGGGACAGGGGGCACTCACTGAAGCTTTCTTT. It specifies CASRLGGQGALTEAFF.

The chain uses TRBV27 and TRBJ2-7, with D perhaps TRBD1 (6 bases). Germline CDR1 and CDR2: MNHEY and SMNVEV (reference sequence). The CDR3 totals 13 residues. Between the trimmed V and J ends, which lost 6 bases and 2 bases, there was a span of 11 bases. Here the CDR3 DNA reads TGTGCCAGCAGACCCACAGGGACCTACGAGCAGTACTTC. Translation gives CASRPTGTYEQYF.

This chain joins TRBV27 and TRBJ2-7; 9 bases line up with TRBD1. This CDR3 is built from 15 residues. V shed 4 bases, J shed 3 bases, and the junction held 7 bases outside the gene matches. The germline V gene encodes CDR1 MNHEY and CDR2 SMNVEV (reference sequence). CDR3 loop: CASSSQGATIYEQYF. In nucleotides, the CDR3 is TGTGCCAGCAGTTCACAGGGGGCGACCATCTACGAGCAGTACTTC.

The rearrangement uses TRBV27 and TRBJ2-1; TRBD1 matches 9 bases. In germline, CDR1 is MNHEY, CDR2 SMNVEV (reference sequence). This CDR3 is 14 amino acids long. Trimming cost V 3 bases and J 7 bases; bases outside gene matches: 4. The CDR3 sequence: CASSFGGTGNEQFF. The CDR3, as DNA: TGTGCCAGCAGTTTCGGCGGGACAGGGAATGAGCAGTTCTTC.

The genes are TRBV5-1 and TRBJ2-7; 13 bases match TRBD2. The J segment lost 0 bases and the V segment lost 7 bases, leaving 13 bases of the junction unmatched. Germline V gene sequence: CDR1 SGHRS, CDR2 YFSETQ. The CDR3 spans 18 residues. CDR3: CASGPGLAGYTSSYEQYF. As DNA, the CDR3 is TGCGCCAGCGGGCCGGGACTAGCGGGATACACGAGCTCCTACGAGCAGTACTTC.

The chain employs TRBV25-1 and TRBJ2-2; D tentatively fits TRBD1 or TRBD2 (5 bases each). Trimming removed 1 base from V and 3 bases from J, with 9 bases in between. This CDR3 contains 15 residues. Germline CDR1 is MGHDK and CDR2 is SYGVNS. In DNA, the CDR3 is TGTGCCAGCAGTGAATGGGACCCCTACACCGGGGAGCTGTTTTTT. Amino acid sequence: CASSEWDPYTGELFF.

For the CDR3, the DNA is TGCGCCAGCAGCCAAGATAGCGACTGGACCGGGGAGCTGTTTTTT. Translation gives CASSQDSDWTGELFF. The rearrangement links TRBV4-1 to TRBJ2-2; perhaps TRBD2 as D (5 bases). The CDR3 extends over 15 amino acids. V lost 0 bases, J lost 5 bases, and 10 bases lay in between. From germline, CDR1 is MGHRA and CDR2 YSYEKL.

The rearrangement uses TRBV7-9 and TRBJ1-2, with unresolved D. CDR1 SEHNR and CDR2 FQNEAQ come from the germline V gene (reference sequence). The ends were cut back, 5 bases at V and 5 bases at J, with 18 bases in the middle. The CDR3 loop spans 15 amino acids. CDR3 sequence (DNA): TGTGCCAGCAGCAGCGCGACCGGGTCGATTTATGGCTACACCTTC. Its translation is CASSSATGSIYGYTF.

CDR3 residues: CAIRIRQTPYEQYF. CDR3 bases: TGTGCCATCAGAATCCGACAGACACCCTACGAGCAGTACTTC. V and J are TRBV10-3 and TRBJ2-7, with D possibly being TRBD1 (5 bases). The CDR3 contains 14 residues. Looked up from germline, CDR1 is ENHRY and CDR2 is SYGVKD. V dropped 6 bases and J dropped 2 bases, with 14 bases sitting between them.

The rearrangement uses TRBV27 and TRBJ2-1; 8 bases align to TRBD1. The V and J ends lost 4 bases and 8 bases, in that order; junction bases with no gene match: 10. Looked up from germline, CDR1 is MNHEY and CDR2 is SMNVEV (reference sequence). The CDR3 is 15 amino acids. Written as DNA, the CDR3 is TGTGCCAGCAGTTCACTTACAGGACAGGGTTATGAGCAGTTCTTC. Translation: CASSSLTGQGYEQFF.

The J gene is TRBJ2-1, the V gene TRBV9; D not certain. The germline V and J ends were trimmed by 0 bases and 8 bases, with 9 bases remaining between them. In germline, CDR1 is SGDLS, CDR2 YYNGEE. The CDR3 has 13 residues. The CDR3 reads CASSVAPEYEQFF. The CDR3 DNA reads TGTGCCAGCAGCGTAGCACCCGAGTATGAGCAGTTCTTC.

This chain uses TRBV20-1 with TRBJ1-4; 8 positions agree with TRBD1. This CDR3 region has 17 residues. Germline V gives CDR1 DFQATT, CDR2 SNEGSKA (reference sequence). The ends lost 0 bases at V and 7 bases at J; junction bases unmatched: 13. CDR3 residues: CSARDWEMTGVGEKLFF. CDR3 DNA sequence: TGCAGTGCTAGAGATTGGGAAATGACAGGGGTTGGTGAAAAACTGTTTTTT.

The rearrangement joins TRBV6-1 to TRBJ1-5; TRBD1 matches at 12 bases. This CDR3 comprises 20 residues. CDR1 is MNHNS, CDR2 SASEGT, per germline. Trimming took 6 bases from V and 7 from J; bases not matched to a gene: 22. CDR3 bases: TGTGCCAGCAGCCTAATTCCGGGACAGGGGGCGAGGGATCAGGGGCAGCCCCAGCATTTT. As protein: CASSLIPGQGARDQGQPQHF.

The V call is TRBV2, the J call TRBJ2-5; D is undetermined. The ends were cut back, 0 bases at V and 2 bases at J, with 7 bases in the middle. The CDR3 extends over 14 amino acids. Germline loops: CDR1 SNHLY, CDR2 FYNNEI. CDR3 nucleotides: TGTGCCAGCAGTGAAGCGTGGTCACAAGAGACCCAGTACTTC. It encodes CASSEAWSQETQYF.

The chain combines TRBV27 with TRBJ2-7; 8 bases are shared with TRBD1. With 0 bases clipped from V and 0 bases from J, the junction kept 7 bases outside the gene matches. Germline V gene data show CDR1 as MNHEY and CDR2 as SMNVEV (reference sequence). This CDR3 is 17 amino acids long. The chain's CDR3 is CASSLSGAGQGSYEQYF. The CDR3 bases are TGTGCCAGCAGTTTATCGGGTGCTGGACAGGGCTCCTACGAGCAGTACTTC.

The chain employs TRBV6-5 and TRBJ2-2, with a tentative D call TRBD1 (6 bases). Germline values: CDR1 MNHEY, CDR2 SVGAGI. Trimming pared 6 bases from V and 4 bases from J, leaving 15 bases between. This CDR3 region has 15 residues. The CDR3 protein is CASSIGQHLTGELFF. The CDR3 nucleotides are TGTGCCAGCAGCATAGGACAGCACCTCACCGGGGAGCTGTTTTTT.

V usage is TRBV7-9 and J usage is TRBJ2-1, with D perhaps matching TRBD2 (7 bases). With 6 bases removed from V and 4 bases from J, the gap between germline ends came to 22 bases. The CDR3 contains 17 residues. Germline V gene sequence: CDR1 SEHNR, CDR2 FQNEAQ (reference sequence). DNA of the CDR3: TGTGCCAGCAGTTCGGGCGGGGGCCCCGTCTGGTACAATGAGCAGTTCTTC. It encodes CASSSGGGPVWYNEQFF.

The rearrangement links TRBV5-4 to TRBJ2-3; the match to TRBD1 covers 10 bases. The V and J ends lost 7 bases and 3 bases, in that order; junction bases with no gene match: 8. Germline V CDR1 and CDR2: SGHNT, YYREEE (reference sequence). The CDR3 contains 15 residues. The CDR3 region has the DNA TGTGCCAGCGCGGCGACAGGGGGCGGTACAGATACGCAGTATTTT. It specifies CASAATGGGTDTQYF.

CDR3 sequence: CASRTPDIYYEQYF. The CDR3 coding sequence is TGTGCCAGCAGGACCCCGGATATCTACTACGAGCAGTACTTC. This rearrangement joins TRBV6-6 to TRBJ2-7; the D is unclear. Germline CDR1 MNHNY, CDR2 SVGAGI (reference sequence). Trimming pared 6 bases from V and 3 bases from J, leaving 15 bases between. The CDR3 totals 14 residues.